This T cell receptor (beta chain) was recovered during a study of cytomegalovirus exposure and HLA in healthy donors. This clone appeared a few times. Antigen: not known. The study, taken as a whole, reports: Whilst most TCR sequences proved rare, a subset of public TCRs occurred across many donors. Through in vitro validation, three CMV-associated chains were shown to be specific for CMV antigens.

The CDR3 totals 13 residues. Deletions cut 1 base from V and 5 bases from J, with 9 bases between. Germline-derived CDR1 and CDR2 are SGHDT and YYEEEE. The PCR made use of 60 Vbeta and 13 Jbeta primers. The repertoire was sequenced with immunoSEQ multiplex PCR; TCRdb's copy has only in-frame clones and lacks some. Among around 110,000 clones listed, 65% to 90% were seen once. The chain uses TRBV5-6 and TRBJ1-1; D possibly corresponds to TRBD1 (5 bases). The material sequenced was PBMCs. The sequence was obtained from a man younger than 45 in good health and CMV-seronegative. The CDR3 nucleotides read TGTGCCAGCAGCTTGCGGGGGGGAACTGAAGCTTTCTTT. Translating gives CASSLRGGTEAFF.